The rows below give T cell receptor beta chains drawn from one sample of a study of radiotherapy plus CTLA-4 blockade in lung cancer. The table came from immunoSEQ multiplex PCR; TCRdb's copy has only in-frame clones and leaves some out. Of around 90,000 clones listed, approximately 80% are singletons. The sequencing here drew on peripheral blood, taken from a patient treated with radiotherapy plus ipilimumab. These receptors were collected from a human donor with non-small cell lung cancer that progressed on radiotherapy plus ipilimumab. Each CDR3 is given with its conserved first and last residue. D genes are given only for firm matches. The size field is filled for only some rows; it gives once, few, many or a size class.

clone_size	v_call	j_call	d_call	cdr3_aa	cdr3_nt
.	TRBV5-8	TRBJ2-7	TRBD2	CASSLRPGLVRHEQYF	TGTGCCAGCAGCTTGAGGCCGGGACTAGTCCGACACGAGCAGTACTTC
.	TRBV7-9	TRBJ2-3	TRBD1	CASSPGQGIDTQYF	TGTGCCAGCAGCCCTGGACAGGGAATAGATACGCAGTATTTT
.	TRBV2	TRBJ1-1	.	CASSDSGFTEAFF	TGTGCCAGCAGTGATTCGGGGTTTACTGAAGCTTTCTTT
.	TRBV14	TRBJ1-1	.	CASSHGNTEAFF	TGTGCCAGCAGCCACGGGAACACTGAAGCTTTCTTT
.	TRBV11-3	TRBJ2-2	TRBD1	CASREGAWYDIGELFF	TGTGCCAGCAGAGAGGGGGCATGGTACGATATCGGGGAGCTGTTTTTT
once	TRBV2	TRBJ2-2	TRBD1	CASSTLDRATGELFF	TGTGCCAGCAGTACCCTAGACAGGGCCACCGGGGAGCTGTTTTTT
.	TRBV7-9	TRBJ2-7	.	CASGGTTYEQYF	TGTGCCAGCGGCGGGACAACCTACGAGCAGTACTTC
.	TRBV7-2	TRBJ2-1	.	CASTTQSGQYNEQFF	TGTGCCAGCACTACTCAGTCCGGGCAGTACAATGAGCAGTTCTTC
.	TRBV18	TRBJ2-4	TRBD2	CASSRTSGRFQNIQYF	TGTGCCAGCTCACGGACTAGCGGGAGGTTTCAAAACATTCAGTACTTC
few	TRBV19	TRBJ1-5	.	CASSIAGQPQHF	TGTGCCAGTAGTATAGCGGGTCAGCCCCAGCATTTT
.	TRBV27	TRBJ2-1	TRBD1	CASSPEAGGYNEQFF	TGTGCCAGCAGCCCCGAGGCAGGGGGCTACAATGAGCAGTTCTTC
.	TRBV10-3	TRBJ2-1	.	CAITTGTHYNEQFF	TGTGCCATCACCACCGGGACCCATTACAATGAGCAGTTCTTC
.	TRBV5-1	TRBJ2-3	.	CASSPDPNPTDTQYF	TGCGCCAGCAGTCCGGACCCGAATCCCACAGATACGCAGTATTTT
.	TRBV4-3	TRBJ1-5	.	CASSQVRESNQPQHF	TGCGCCAGCAGCCAAGTGCGGGAGAGCAATCAGCCCCAGCATTTT
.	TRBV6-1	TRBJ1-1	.	CASSEGRWGLSAEAFF	TGTGCCAGCAGTGAAGGGCGGTGGGGACTGAGCGCTGAAGCTTTCTTT
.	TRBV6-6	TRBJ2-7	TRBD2	CAAPPTSGGGEQYF	TGTGCCGCGCCCCCTACTAGCGGCGGTGGCGAGCAGTACTTC
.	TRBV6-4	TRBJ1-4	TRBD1	CASSEQGITNEKLFF	TGTGCCAGCAGCGAACAGGGGATAACTAATGAAAAACTGTTTTTT
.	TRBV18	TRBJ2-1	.	CASSRDSSSYNEQFF	TGTGCCAGCTCACGGGACTCGAGCTCCTACAATGAGCAGTTCTTC
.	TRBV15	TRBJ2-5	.	CATSRDLQGSKETQYF	TGTGCCACCAGCAGAGATTTGCAGGGCTCTAAAGAGACCCAGTACTTC
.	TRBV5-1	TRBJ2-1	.	CASSLSVQSYNEQFF	TGCGCCAGCAGCTTGTCTGTCCAGTCCTACAATGAGCAGTTCTTC
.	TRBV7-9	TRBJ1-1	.	CASSLSHRDTEAFF	TGTGCCAGCAGCTTATCGCACAGGGACACTGAAGCTTTCTTT
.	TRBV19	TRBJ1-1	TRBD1	CASAIRQGGAEAFF	TGTGCCAGCGCCATCCGGCAGGGGGGTGCTGAAGCTTTCTTT
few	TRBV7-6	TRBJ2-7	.	CASSLVGEGYEQYF	TGTGCCAGCAGCTTAGTAGGGGAAGGATACGAGCAGTACTTC
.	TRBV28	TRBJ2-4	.	CASARGQAKNIQYF	TGTGCCAGCGCCAGGGGCCAGGCCAAAAACATTCAGTACTTC
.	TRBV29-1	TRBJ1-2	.	CSVGHQGNYGYTF	TGCAGCGTTGGCCACCAAGGCAACTATGGCTACACCTTC
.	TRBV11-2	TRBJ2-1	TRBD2	CASSLARTSGANEQFF	TGTGCCAGCAGCTTAGCTCGTACTAGCGGGGCCAATGAGCAGTTCTTC
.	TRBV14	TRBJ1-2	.	CASSQAFGGTNYGYTF	TGTGCCAGCAGCCAAGCCTTCGGCGGGACTAACTATGGCTACACCTTC